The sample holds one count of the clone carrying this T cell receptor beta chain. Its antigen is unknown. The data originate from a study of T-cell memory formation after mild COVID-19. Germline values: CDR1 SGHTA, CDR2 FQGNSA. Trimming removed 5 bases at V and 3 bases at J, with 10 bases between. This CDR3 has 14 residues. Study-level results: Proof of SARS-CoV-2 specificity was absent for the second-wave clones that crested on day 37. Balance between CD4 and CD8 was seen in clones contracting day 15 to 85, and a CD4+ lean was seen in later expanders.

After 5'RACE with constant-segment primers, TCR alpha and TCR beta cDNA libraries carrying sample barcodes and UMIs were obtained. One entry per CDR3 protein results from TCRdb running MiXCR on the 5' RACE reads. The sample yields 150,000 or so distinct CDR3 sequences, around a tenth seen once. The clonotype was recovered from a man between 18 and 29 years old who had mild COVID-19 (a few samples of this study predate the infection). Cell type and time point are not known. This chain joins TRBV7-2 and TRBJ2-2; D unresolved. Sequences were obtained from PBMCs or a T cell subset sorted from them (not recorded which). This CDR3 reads CASSRRADTGELFF. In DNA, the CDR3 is TGTGCCAGCAGCCGACGTGCGGACACCGGGGAGCTGTTTTTT.